This T cell receptor beta chain came from a study of CD8 T cells in ankylosing spondylitis. CDR1 and CDR2 from the germline V gene are GTSNPN and SVGIG (reference sequence). V shed 2 bases and J shed 9 bases, with 15 bases lying between them. The CDR3 runs to 13 residues. Library preparation for TCR beta used quantitative 5'-RACE with molecular barcodes. Using its own MiXCR run on the 5' RACE reads, TCRdb lists one record per CDR3 protein. The top ten clones hold 2.5% to 3% of a sample with under 150,000 distinct CDR3 sequences, 12% to 15% of them seen once. This clonotype was picked up a small number of times. Its antigen is not known. Regarding the study as a whole: The authors reported significant enrichment of disease-linked clones in matched ankylosing spondylitis synovial fluid. There was a TCR beta motif, made of several highly homologous variants, that appeared characteristic of ankylosing spondylitis blood.

This clonotype originated in a female donor with ankylosing spondylitis or in good health (not recorded which). The material sequenced was blood, either unsorted or a sorted T cell fraction (not recorded which). The chain uses TRBV30 and TRBJ2-3, with D possibly being TRBD1 or TRBD2 (5 bases each). In nucleotides, the CDR3 is TGTGCCTGGAGTCGGACTGCAGAGGGGACGCAGTATTTT. The encoded protein is CAWSRTAEGTQYF. The full variable domain, its missing parts supplied by reference TRBV30 and TRBJ2-3, is SQTIHQWPATLVQPVGSPLSLECTVEGTSNPNLYWYRQAAGRGLQLLFYSVGIGQISSEVPQNLSASRPQDRQFILSSKKLLLSDSGFYLCAWSRTAEGTQYFGPGTRLTVL.